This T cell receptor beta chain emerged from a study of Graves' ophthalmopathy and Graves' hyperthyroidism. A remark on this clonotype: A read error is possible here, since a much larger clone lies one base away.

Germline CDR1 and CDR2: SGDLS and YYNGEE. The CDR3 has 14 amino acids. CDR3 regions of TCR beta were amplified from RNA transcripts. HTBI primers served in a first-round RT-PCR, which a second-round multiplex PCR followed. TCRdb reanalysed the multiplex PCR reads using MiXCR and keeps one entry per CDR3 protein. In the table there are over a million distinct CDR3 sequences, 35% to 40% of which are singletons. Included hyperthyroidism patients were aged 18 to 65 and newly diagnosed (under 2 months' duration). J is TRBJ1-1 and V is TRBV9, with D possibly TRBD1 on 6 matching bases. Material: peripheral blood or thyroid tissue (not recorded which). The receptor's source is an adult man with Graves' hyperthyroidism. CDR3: CTSSVGQGTTEAFF. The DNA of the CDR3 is TGTACCAGCAGCGTAGGGCAGGGGACGACTGAAGCTTTCTTT.